What follows is one TCR beta chain and its context. As yet, its antigen is unknown. Trimming removed 6 bases from V and 1 base from J, with 16 bases in between. Germline V CDR1 and CDR2: MRHNA, SNTAGT. The CDR3 has 15 amino acids. This entry belongs to a study of T cell repertoires and HLA-DP antigens. Study observations and caveats: Sorted CD137+ cells had clonality 0.3 to 0.4 against both alloantigens, versus approximately 0.04 pre-culture. Total CD4+ responders were stimulated by HeLa antigen-presenting cells.

The repertoire was sequenced with immunoSEQ multiplex PCR; TCRdb's copy has only in-frame clones and lacks some. The table has around 100,000 clones, 90% to 95% seen once; the top ten hold roughly 0.3%. Untouched CD4+ T cells were bead-isolated at about 98% purity. The sequence was collected from a young woman in good health and CMV-seronegative. Material for sequencing was CD4+ T cells from PBMCs. The chain combines TRBV6-4 with TRBJ2-7, with D possibly matching TRBD2 (6 bases). In DNA form, the CDR3 reads TGTGCCAGCAGCCCCGAAGGAGGGGCGTCCTACGAGCAGTACTTC. Protein sequence: CASSPEGGASYEQYF.